This T cell receptor beta chain was sequenced in a study of cytomegalovirus exposure and HLA in healthy donors. The CDR3 is made up of 14 amino acids. Germline V gene lookup returns CDR1 MNHNY and CDR2 SVGAGI (reference sequence). V dropped 4 bases and J dropped 5 bases, with 12 bases sitting between them. This clone was recorded a few times. The PCR was carried out with 60 Vbeta primers and 13 Jbeta primers. Authors' methods: Counted up in a later analysis, unique TCR beta chains came to 65 million to 100 million, with around 10 million shared. Clones were read by immunoSEQ multiplex PCR, and TCRdb kept only the in-frame ones, dropping some. For V, J and clone size, that table is used; D and trimming come from the DNA. The table shows around 90,000 clones, with approximately 81% occurring only once.

This TCR was sampled from a male donor in good health and CMV-seropositive. The chain joins TRBV6-6 to TRBJ1-5; TRBD1 might be the D (5 bases). The sample was PBMCs. CDR3 region: CASSSIDRDQPQHF. Here the CDR3 DNA reads TGTGCCAGCAGTTCCATCGACAGAGATCAGCCCCAGCATTTT.